This T cell receptor (beta chain) was recorded in a study of T cells in localized non-small cell lung cancer. Notes on the study in general: Heterogeneity stays possible, as sequencing covered only one tumor region. A median of 57 clones ranked among the top 100 in tumor appeared in adjacent lung. The study found T cell clonality highest in uninvolved adjacent lung, above tumor.

V lost 5 bases, J lost 4 bases, and 10 bases stayed unmatched. The CDR3 contains 17 residues. The germline V gene encodes CDR1 SGHNT and CDR2 YENEEA. The assay was immunoSEQ multiplex PCR, and TCRdb's table has in-frame clones only and misses some. The repertoire holds around 2,600 clones, with about 30% as singletons. The sample holds a few counts of this clone. The antigen is undetermined. This specimen consisted of lung tumor tissue, obtained before any cancer treatment. This receptor was identified in a man between 35 and 75 years old with stage I lung adenocarcinoma. The V gene is TRBV11-3, the J gene TRBJ2-1; 11 positions agree with TRBD2. CDR3 loop: CASSPTPGLAVYNEQFF. CDR3 sequence (DNA): TGTGCCAGCAGCCCCACGCCGGGACTAGCGGTTTACAATGAGCAGTTCTTC.